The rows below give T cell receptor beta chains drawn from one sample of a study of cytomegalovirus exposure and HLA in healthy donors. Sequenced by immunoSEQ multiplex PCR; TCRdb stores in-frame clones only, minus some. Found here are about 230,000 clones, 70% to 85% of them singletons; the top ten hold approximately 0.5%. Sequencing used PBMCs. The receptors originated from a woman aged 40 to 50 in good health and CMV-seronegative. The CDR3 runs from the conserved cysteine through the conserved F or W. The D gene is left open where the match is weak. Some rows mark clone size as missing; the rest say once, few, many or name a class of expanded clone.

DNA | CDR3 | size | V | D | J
TGTGCCGCCGGCCGGGGGAACACTGAAGCTTTCTTT | CAAGRGNTEAFF | few | TRBV30 | . | TRBJ1-1
TGTGCCAGCAGAACGGGACGGGGACAGGGCTACGAGCAGTACTTC | CASRTGRGQGYEQYF | . | TRBV6-5 | TRBD1 | TRBJ2-7
TGTGCCAGCTCACCACCGTTCCCAGGGGCGTACGAGCAGTACTTC | CASSPPFPGAYEQYF | . | TRBV18 | . | TRBJ2-7
TGTGCCAGCAGTGGAGGGACAGGGGCAAACAATGAGCAGTTCTTC | CASSGGTGANNEQFF | . | TRBV2 | TRBD1 | TRBJ2-1
TGTGCCAGCAGTTCGACAGGGGGTTTACTCCGCTACACCTTC | CASSSTGGLLRYTF | . | TRBV27 | TRBD1 | TRBJ1-2
TGTGCTAGTGGTCTGACAGATACGCAGTATTTT | CASGLTDTQYF | . | TRBV12-5 | . | TRBJ2-3
TGTGCCAGCAGCTCAACGGGGGGTGGCTACACCTTC | CASSSTGGGYTF | few | TRBV27 | . | TRBJ1-2
TGTGCCAGCACCAAAGGGGGGGTTTATGACACTGAAGCTTTCTTT | CASTKGGVYDTEAFF | . | TRBV5-4 | . | TRBJ1-1
TGTGCCAGCAGTTTCCAGCGGGGGAAGACAGATACGCAGTATTTT | CASSFQRGKTDTQYF | once | TRBV28 | TRBD2 | TRBJ2-3
TGTGCCAGCAGCTTAGATTCCGGGACAGGTAGCTATGGCTACACCTTC | CASSLDSGTGSYGYTF | . | TRBV11-2 | TRBD1 | TRBJ1-2
TGTGCCAGCAGCCGTCCCGGGACAGGGGTGTTCACTGAAGCTTTCTTT | CASSRPGTGVFTEAFF | . | TRBV27 | TRBD1 | TRBJ1-1